A single sample is the source of the 28 T cell receptor beta chains below, sequenced in a study of T cells expressing NK-cell markers. TCRdb reprocessed the 5' RACE reads; each CDR3 protein has one entry and no DNA is given. This specimen shows 160,000 or so distinct CDR3 sequences; the ten leading clones hold about a fifth. Material: blood T cells: a sorted CD56 or NKG2C T cell subset, CD4+ or CD8+ T cells, or bulk PBMC T cells (not recorded which). The receptors shown here come from a woman aged 18 to 69 in good health.

V usage is TRBV6-5 and J usage is TRBJ1-1; TCRdb picks TRBD1, but there is no DNA to check that call. CDR1 is MNHEY, CDR2 SVGAGI, per germline. CDR3 size: 16 residues. CDR3 amino acids: CASSYSWTGGYTEAFF.

This chain's CDR3 is CSAKQGSGADTQYF. The chain carries TRBV20-1 and TRBJ2-3; TCRdb indicates TRBD2, and absent DNA this call remains unverified. Looked up from germline, CDR1 is DFQATT and CDR2 is SNEGSKA (reference sequence). The length of the CDR3 is 14 residues.

The chain recombines TRBV4-1 with TRBJ2-3; TCRdb's D call, TRBD1, is unchecked because there is no DNA. This CDR3 spans 17 amino acids. CDR1 MGHRA and CDR2 YSYEKL come from the germline V gene. The chain's CDR3 is CASSNPWGAASTDTQYF.

This chain joins TRBV5-1 and TRBJ2-3; TCRdb designates TRBD1, a call that cannot be tested without DNA. CDR3 length equals 17 residues. Germline V gene lookup returns CDR1 SGHRS and CDR2 YFSETQ. The CDR3 spells CASSLARGQRSTDTQYF.

This chain links TRBV24-1 with TRBJ2-1; the TRBD1 assignment by TCRdb is unverifiable without DNA. The V gene's germline CDR1 is KGHDR and CDR2 SFDVKD. This CDR3 is built from 14 residues. The CDR3 spells CATGTKTGTNEQFF.

The rearrangement links TRBV4-1 to TRBJ2-1; there is no DNA to check the TCRdb D call of TRBD1. Germline CDR1 reads MGHRA; CDR2 reads YSYEKL. The CDR3 contains 16 residues. The CDR3 reads CASSQGDRDPYNEQFF.

V and J are TRBV18 and TRBJ2-7; the D gene TCRdb calls, TRBD1, cannot be checked with no DNA. CDR1 and CDR2 from the germline V gene are KGHSH and LQKENI. The CDR3 has 15 residues. CDR3 sequence: CASSPPGQGAYEQYF.

This CDR3 is CASTGPLRGNSPLHF. The genes are TRBV6-1 and TRBJ1-6; no DNA is available, so the TRBD1 call from TCRdb remains unchecked. This CDR3 region has 15 residues. CDR1 is MNHNS, CDR2 SASEGT, per germline.

V and J are TRBV10-3 and TRBJ2-7; there is no DNA to check the TCRdb D call of TRBD1. The CDR3 is 13 amino acids. Germline CDR1 ENHRY, CDR2 SYGVKD. The CDR3 sequence is CAIRQGDNYEQYF.

This chain connects TRBV20-1 to TRBJ1-5; the D call of TRBD1 rests on TCRdb alone, since no DNA is present to check it. CDR1 is DFQATT and CDR2 is SNEGSKA in the germline V gene (reference sequence). The CDR3 length is 16 residues. The chain's CDR3 is CSARDHGQGSRQPQHF.

The chain couples TRBV12-3 or TRBV12-4 to TRBJ1-4; the D gene TCRdb calls, TRBD1, cannot be checked with no DNA. This CDR3 is 15 amino acids long. The chain's CDR3 is CASSPRAGGSEKLFF.

V and J are TRBV6-1 and TRBJ2-7; no DNA is available, so the TRBD1 call from TCRdb remains unchecked. Germline V gene lookup returns CDR1 MNHNS and CDR2 SASEGT. The CDR3 sequence is 14 residues long. CDR3 amino acids: CASSHDRSEYEQYF.

The chain joins TRBV5-5 to TRBJ2-2; TCRdb's D call of TRBD2 is untestable without DNA. CDR3 length: 15 residues. Germline CDR1 SGHKS, CDR2 YYEKEE (reference sequence). CDR3 protein: CASSPAGSSTGELFF.

The V call is TRBV2, the J call TRBJ2-1; without DNA, the TCRdb call of TRBD1 cannot be checked. From germline, CDR1 is SNHLY and CDR2 FYNNEI. The CDR3 extends over 12 amino acids. The CDR3 sequence: CASDRGYNEQFF.

The V and J genes are TRBV7-3 and TRBJ2-2; the TCRdb D gene call, TRBD1, has no DNA to confirm it. Germline CDR1 is SGHTA and CDR2 is FQGTGA. The CDR3 covers 13 residues. The CDR3 spells CASNRGEPGELFF.

The V gene is TRBV11-2, the J gene TRBJ2-5; TCRdb outputs TRBD2, but without DNA this stays unchecked. CDR1 and CDR2 (germline): SGHAT, FQNNGV. This CDR3 contains 16 residues. The CDR3 sequence is CASSLVAGTSEETQYF.

The V call is TRBV7-2, the J call TRBJ2-7. Germline CDR1 is SGHTA and CDR2 is FQGNSA. The CDR3 totals 14 residues. This chain's CDR3 is CASSVVVSSYEQYF.

The chain uses TRBV4-1 and TRBJ1-5; TCRdb designates TRBD1, a call that cannot be tested without DNA. CDR1 is MGHRA and CDR2 is YSYEKL in the germline V gene. The CDR3 contains 15 residues. The CDR3 sequence: CASSQEGQGAQPQHF.

This chain links TRBV5-5 with TRBJ1-5. CDR1 is SGHKS and CDR2 is YYEKEE in the germline V gene (reference sequence). The CDR3 has 13 amino acids. CDR3 sequence: CASSLIPNQPQHF. Full variable domain (remainder filled in from reference TRBV5-5 and TRBJ1-5): DAGVTQSPTHLIKTRGQQVTLRCSPISGHKSVSWYQQVLGQGPQFIFQYYEKEERGRGNFPDRFSARQFPNYSSELNVNALLLGDSALYLCASSLIPNQPQHFGDGTRLSIL.

The CDR3 sequence is CASRLRERGYGFSTDTQYF. The chain employs TRBV27 and TRBJ2-3; TCRdb's D call of TRBD1 is untestable without DNA. Germline assignment: CDR1 MNHEY and CDR2 SMNVEV (reference sequence). The CDR3 totals 19 residues.

The gene calls are TRBV7-2 and TRBJ2-6. There are 15 residues in the CDR3. Germline assignment: CDR1 SGHTA and CDR2 FQGNSA. The CDR3 sequence: CASSLSRGGANVLTF.

The V gene is TRBV20-1, the J gene TRBJ2-7; TCRdb designates TRBD2, a call that cannot be tested without DNA. This CDR3 comprises 17 residues. Germline lookup yields CDR1 DFQATT and CDR2 SNEGSKA (reference sequence). Here the CDR3 reads CSARDMRTSGHSYEQYF.

The chain joins TRBV12-3 or TRBV12-4 to TRBJ2-3; the TCRdb call, TRBD1, lacks DNA for checking. The CDR3 has 16 amino acids. The CDR3: CASSFWTTGNTDTQYF.

The chain carries TRBV4-1 and TRBJ1-2. This CDR3 is built from 13 residues. Looked up from germline, CDR1 is MGHRA and CDR2 is YSYEKL. The CDR3 region is CASSQVQNYGYTF.

This chain joins TRBV12-3 or TRBV12-4 and TRBJ2-1; lacking DNA, the TRBD2 call made by TCRdb goes unchecked. The CDR3 consists of 13 residues. The CDR3 spells CASSLQRSNEQFF.

This chain joins TRBV9 and TRBJ2-7; no DNA is available, so the TRBD1 call from TCRdb remains unchecked. There are 14 residues in the CDR3. CDR1 SGDLS and CDR2 YYNGEE come from the germline V gene. This CDR3 reads CASSFLDRDGEQYF.

The chain combines TRBV4-1 with TRBJ2-3. The germline CDR1 and CDR2 sequences are MGHRA and YSYEKL. The CDR3 covers 12 residues. CDR3 residues: CASSHGSMTQYF.

The V and J genes are TRBV12-3 or TRBV12-4 and TRBJ1-3; TCRdb returns TRBD1, unconfirmable since there is no DNA. The CDR3 sequence is 14 residues long. CDR3 residues: CASTTDRGGNTIYF.